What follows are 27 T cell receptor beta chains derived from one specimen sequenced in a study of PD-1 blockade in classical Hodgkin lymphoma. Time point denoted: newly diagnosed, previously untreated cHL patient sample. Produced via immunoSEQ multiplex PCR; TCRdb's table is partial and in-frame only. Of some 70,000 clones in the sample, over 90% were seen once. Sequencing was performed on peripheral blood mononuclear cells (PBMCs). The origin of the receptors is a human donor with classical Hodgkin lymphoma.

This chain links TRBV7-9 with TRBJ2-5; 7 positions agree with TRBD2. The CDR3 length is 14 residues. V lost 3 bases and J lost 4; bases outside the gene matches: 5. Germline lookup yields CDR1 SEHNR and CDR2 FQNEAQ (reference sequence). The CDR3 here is CASSFIGGRETQYF. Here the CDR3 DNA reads TGTGCCAGCAGCTTTATCGGGGGGAGAGAGACCCAGTACTTC.

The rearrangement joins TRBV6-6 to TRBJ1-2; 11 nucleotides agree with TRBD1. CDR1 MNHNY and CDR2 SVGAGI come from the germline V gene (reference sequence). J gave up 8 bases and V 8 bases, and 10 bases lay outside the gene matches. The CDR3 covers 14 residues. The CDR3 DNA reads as TGTGCCAGCTGTACGGGACAGGGGGTTTGGGGCTACACCTTC. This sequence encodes CASCTGQGVWGYTF.

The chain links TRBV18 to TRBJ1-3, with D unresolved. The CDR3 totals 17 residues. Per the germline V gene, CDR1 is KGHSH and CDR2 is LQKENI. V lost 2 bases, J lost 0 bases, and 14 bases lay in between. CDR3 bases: TGTGCCAGCTCACCATTTGGAAACAGCCACTCTGGAAACACCATATATTTT. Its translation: CASSPFGNSHSGNTIYF.

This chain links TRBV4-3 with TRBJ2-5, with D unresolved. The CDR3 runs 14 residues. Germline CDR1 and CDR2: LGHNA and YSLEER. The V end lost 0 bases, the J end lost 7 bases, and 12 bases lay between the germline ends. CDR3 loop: CASSQDPQVGTQYF. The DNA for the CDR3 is TGCGCCAGCAGCCAAGATCCCCAAGTTGGGACCCAGTACTTC.

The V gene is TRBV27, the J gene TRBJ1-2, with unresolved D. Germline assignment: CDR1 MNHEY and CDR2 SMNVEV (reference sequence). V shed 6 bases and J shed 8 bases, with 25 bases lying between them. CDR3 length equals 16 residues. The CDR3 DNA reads TGTGCCAGCAGCCTTGCTGACGGGCTAGGGAGGCAGGGCTACACCTTC. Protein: CASSLADGLGRQGYTF.

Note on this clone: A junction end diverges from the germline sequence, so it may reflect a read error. The CDR3 spells CTSSSREDYTEAFF. CDR3 in DNA: TGTACCAGCAGCTCTCGGGAGGATTACACTGAAGCTTTCTTT. This chain joins TRBV7-6 and TRBJ1-1; D is unresolved. The CDR3 consists of 14 residues. The germline V gene has CDR1 SGHVS and CDR2 FNYEAQ.

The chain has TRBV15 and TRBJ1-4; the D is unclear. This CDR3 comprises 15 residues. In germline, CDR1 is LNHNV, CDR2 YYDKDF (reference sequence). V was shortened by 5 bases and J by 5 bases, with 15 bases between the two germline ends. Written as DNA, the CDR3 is TGTGCCACCAGCCCAAGAGACGGCTCAAATGAAAAACTGTTTTTT. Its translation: CATSPRDGSNEKLFF.

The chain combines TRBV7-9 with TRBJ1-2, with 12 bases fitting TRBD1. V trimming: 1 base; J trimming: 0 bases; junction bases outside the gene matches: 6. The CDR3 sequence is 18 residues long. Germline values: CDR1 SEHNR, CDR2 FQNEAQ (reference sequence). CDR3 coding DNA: TGTGCCAGCAGCTTAGTAGGGGGACAGGGGGCTGCTAACTATGGCTACACCTTC. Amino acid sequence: CASSLVGGQGAANYGYTF. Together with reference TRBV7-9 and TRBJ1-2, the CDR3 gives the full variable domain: DTGVSQNPRHKITKRGQNVTFRCDPISEHNRLYWYRQTLGQGPEFLTYFQNEAQLEKSRLLSDRFSAERPKGSFSTLEIQRTEQGDSAMYLCASSLVGGQGAANYGYTFGSGTRLTVV.

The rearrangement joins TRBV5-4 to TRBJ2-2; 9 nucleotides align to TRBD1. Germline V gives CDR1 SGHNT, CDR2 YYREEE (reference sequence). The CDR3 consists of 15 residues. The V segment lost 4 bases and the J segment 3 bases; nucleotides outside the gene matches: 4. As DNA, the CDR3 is TGTGCCAGCAGCGTGGGACAGGGCTACACCGGGGAGCTGTTTTTT. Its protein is CASSVGQGYTGELFF.

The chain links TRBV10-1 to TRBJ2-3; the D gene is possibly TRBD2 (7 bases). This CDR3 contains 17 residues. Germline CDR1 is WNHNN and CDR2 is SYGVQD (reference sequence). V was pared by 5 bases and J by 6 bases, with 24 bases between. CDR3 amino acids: CASSRGAGANGYDTQYF. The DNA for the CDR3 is TGCGCCAGCAGTAGAGGGGCGGGGGCGAACGGCTACGATACGCAGTATTTT.

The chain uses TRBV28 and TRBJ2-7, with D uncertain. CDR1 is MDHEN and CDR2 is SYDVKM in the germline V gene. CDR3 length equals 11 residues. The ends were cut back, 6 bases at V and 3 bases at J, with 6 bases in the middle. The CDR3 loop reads CASSSRYEQYF. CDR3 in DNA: TGTGCCAGCAGCTCCCGCTACGAGCAGTACTTC.

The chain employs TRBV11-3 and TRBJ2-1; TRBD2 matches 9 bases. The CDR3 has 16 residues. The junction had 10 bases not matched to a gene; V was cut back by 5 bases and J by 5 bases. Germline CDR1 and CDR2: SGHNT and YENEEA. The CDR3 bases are TGTGCCAGCAGCCGAGCAGGGACTAGCCTTGACAATGAGCAGTTCTTC. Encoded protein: CASSRAGTSLDNEQFF.

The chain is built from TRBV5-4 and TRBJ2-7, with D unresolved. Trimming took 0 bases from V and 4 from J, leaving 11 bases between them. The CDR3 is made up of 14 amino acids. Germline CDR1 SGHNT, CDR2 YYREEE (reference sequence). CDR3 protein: CASSLGHGPYEQYF. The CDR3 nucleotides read TGTGCCAGCAGCTTGGGGCATGGGCCTTACGAGCAGTACTTC.

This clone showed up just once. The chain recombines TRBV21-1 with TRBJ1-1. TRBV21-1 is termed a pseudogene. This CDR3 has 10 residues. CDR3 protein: CASRNTEAFF. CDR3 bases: TGTGCCAGCCGGAACACTGAAGCTTTCTTT.

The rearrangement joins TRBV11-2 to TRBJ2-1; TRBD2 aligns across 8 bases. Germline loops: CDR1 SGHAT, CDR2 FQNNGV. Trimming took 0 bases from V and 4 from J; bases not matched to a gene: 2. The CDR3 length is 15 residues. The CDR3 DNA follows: TGTGCCAGCAGCTTAGAGTCGGGGGGGTACAATGAGCAGTTCTTC. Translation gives CASSLESGGYNEQFF.

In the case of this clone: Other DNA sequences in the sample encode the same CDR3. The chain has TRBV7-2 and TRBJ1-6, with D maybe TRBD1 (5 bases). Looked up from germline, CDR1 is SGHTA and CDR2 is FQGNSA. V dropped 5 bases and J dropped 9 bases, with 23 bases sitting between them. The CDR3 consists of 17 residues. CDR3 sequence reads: CASSLEVSGGRGSPLHF. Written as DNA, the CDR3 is TGTGCCAGCAGCCTAGAGGTGTCCGGGGGAAGGGGTTCACCCCTCCACTTT.

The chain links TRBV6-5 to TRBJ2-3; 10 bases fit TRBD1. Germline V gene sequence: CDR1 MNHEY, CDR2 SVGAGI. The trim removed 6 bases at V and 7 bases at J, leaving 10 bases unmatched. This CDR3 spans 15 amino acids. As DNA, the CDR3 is TGTGCCAGCAGACCCGGGACAGGGGCTCGATATACGCAGTATTTT. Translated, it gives CASRPGTGARYTQYF.

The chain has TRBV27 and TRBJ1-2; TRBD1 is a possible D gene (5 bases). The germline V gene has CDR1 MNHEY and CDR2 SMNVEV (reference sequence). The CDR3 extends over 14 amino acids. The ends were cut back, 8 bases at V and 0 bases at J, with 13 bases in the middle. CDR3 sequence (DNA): TGTGCCAGCGGGCTCGGGGGTGCTAACTATGGCTACACCTTC. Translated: CASGLGGANYGYTF.

As DNA, the CDR3 is TGCGCCAGCAGCCTATTAGCGGGAGACTTCAATGAGCAGTTCTTC. It yields the protein CASSLLAGDFNEQFF. V usage is TRBV5-1 and J usage is TRBJ2-1; 9 positions match TRBD2. Germline V CDR1 and CDR2: SGHRS, YFSETQ. The CDR3 has 15 amino acids. Trimming took 4 bases from V and 6 from J; bases not matched to a gene: 8.

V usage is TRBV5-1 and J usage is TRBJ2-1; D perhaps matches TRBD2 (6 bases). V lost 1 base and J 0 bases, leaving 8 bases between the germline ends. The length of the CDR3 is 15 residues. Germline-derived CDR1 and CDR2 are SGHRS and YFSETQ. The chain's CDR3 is CASSLTGDSYNEQFF. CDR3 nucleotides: TGCGCCAGCAGCTTGACGGGAGACTCCTACAATGAGCAGTTCTTC.

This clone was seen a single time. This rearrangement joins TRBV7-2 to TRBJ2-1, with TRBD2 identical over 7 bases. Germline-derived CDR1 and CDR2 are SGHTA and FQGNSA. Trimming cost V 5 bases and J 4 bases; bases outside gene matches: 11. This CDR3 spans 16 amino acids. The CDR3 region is CASSRVAGLVYNEQFF. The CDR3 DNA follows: TGTGCCAGCAGCCGAGTAGCGGGTCTCGTATACAATGAGCAGTTCTTC. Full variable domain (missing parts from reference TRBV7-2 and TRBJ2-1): GAGVSQSPSNKVTEKGKDVELRCDPISGHTALYWYRQSLGQGLEFLIYFQGNSAPDKSGLPSDRFSAERTGGSVSTLTIQRTQQEDSAVYLCASSRVAGLVYNEQFFGPGTRLTVL.

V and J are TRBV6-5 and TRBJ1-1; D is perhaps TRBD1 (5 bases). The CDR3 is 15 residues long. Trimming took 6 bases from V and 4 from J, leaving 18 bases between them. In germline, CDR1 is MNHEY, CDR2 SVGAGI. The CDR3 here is CASRIRSGRVTEAFF. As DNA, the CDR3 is TGTGCCAGCAGAATTCGGTCAGGGCGGGTCACTGAAGCTTTCTTT.

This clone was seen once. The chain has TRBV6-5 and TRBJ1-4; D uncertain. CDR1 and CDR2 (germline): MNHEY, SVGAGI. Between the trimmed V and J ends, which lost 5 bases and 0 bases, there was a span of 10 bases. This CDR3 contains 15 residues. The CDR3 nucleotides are TGTGCCAGCAGTACAAGTTATGCAACTAATGAAAAACTGTTTTTT. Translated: CASSTSYATNEKLFF.

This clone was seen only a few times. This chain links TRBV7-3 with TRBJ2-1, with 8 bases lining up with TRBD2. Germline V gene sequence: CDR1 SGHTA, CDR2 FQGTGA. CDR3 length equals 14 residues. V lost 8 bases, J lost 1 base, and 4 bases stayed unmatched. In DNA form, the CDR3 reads TGTGCCAGCGCACTAGCGGAATCCTACAATGAGCAGTTCTTC. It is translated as CASALAESYNEQFF.

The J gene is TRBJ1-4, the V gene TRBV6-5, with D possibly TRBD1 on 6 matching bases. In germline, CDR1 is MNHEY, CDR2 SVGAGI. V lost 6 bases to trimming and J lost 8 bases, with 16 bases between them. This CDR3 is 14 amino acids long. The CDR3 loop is CASSVGQIGEKLFF. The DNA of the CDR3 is TGTGCCAGCAGCGTCGGACAGATCGGGGAAAAACTGTTTTTT.

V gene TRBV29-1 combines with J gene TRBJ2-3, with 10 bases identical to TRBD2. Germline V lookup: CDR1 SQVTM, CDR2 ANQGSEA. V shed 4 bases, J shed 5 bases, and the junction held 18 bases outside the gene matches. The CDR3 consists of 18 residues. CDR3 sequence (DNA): TGCAGCGTTGTGTTACCCACCCCAGCGGGAGGGTGGAAAGATACGCAGTATTTT. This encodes CSVVLPTPAGGWKDTQYF.

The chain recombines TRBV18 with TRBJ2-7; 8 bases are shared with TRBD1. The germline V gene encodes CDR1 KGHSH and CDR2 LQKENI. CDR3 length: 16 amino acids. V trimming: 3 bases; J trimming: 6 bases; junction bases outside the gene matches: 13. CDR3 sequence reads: CASSPTDRGKGSEQYF. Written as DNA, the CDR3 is TGTGCCAGCTCACCCACAGACAGGGGAAAGGGTAGCGAGCAGTACTTC.